These T cell receptor beta chains were read from a single sample in a study of T cells after somatic rescue of genetic block. Data came from immunoSEQ multiplex PCR; TCRdb stores just in-frame clones and leaves some out. The data show more than 12,000 clones, with about 70% seen just once and 14% held by the top ten. What was sequenced was peripheral blood mononuclear cells (PBMCs). The receptors were sampled from a boy younger than 18. Both conserved end residues are part of each CDR3. The D gene is left open where the match is weak. The size of a clone is reported for some rows only, either as once, few or many, or as a class for expanded clones.

>TRBJ1-3|TRBD1|.|TRBV6-1
CASSALWTGEDTIYF
TGTGCCAGCAGTGCCTTATGGACAGGGGAGGACACCATATATTTT
>TRBJ2-7|TRBD1|.|TRBV5-8
CASSLGQGDQRISYEQYF
TGTGCCAGCAGCTTAGGACAGGGGGACCAGCGGATTTCCTACGAGCAGTACTTC
>TRBJ2-3|.|.|TRBV5-1
CANRTVGDTQYF
TGCGCCAACAGGACAGTTGGAGATACGCAGTATTTT
>TRBJ1-5|.|.|TRBV5-1
CASRPWGGNQPQHF
TGCGCCAGCAGGCCATGGGGGGGCAATCAGCCCCAGCATTTT
>TRBJ2-1|.|.|TRBV2
CANRRGAVYNEQFF
TGTGCCAACCGACGGGGGGCCGTCTACAATGAGCAGTTCTTC
>TRBJ1-3|.|.|TRBV5-1
CASSSYSGNTIYF
TGCGCCAGCAGCTCCTACTCTGGAAACACCATATATTTT
>TRBJ1-2|.|.|TRBV29-1
CSVEGREGYTF
TGCAGCGTTGAAGGACGGGAAGGCTACACCTTC
>TRBJ2-5|TRBD1|.|TRBV6-1
CASRNRGQGETQYF
TGTGCCAGCAGAAACAGGGGGCAGGGGGAGACCCAGTACTTC
>TRBJ2-5|TRBD1|.|TRBV2
CASSAGRGLETQYF
TGTGCCAGCAGTGCGGGCAGGGGGCTTGAGACCCAGTACTTC
>TRBJ1-1|.|few|TRBV2
CASRGDGLNTEAFF
TGTGCCAGCAGAGGGGACGGTTTGAACACTGAAGCTTTCTTT
>TRBJ1-5|.|few|TRBV2
CASNRGGFNQPQHF
TGTGCCAGCAACAGAGGGGGTTTCAATCAGCCCCAGCATTTT
>TRBJ1-2|TRBD1|.|TRBV7-6
CASRLGGYHYGYTF
TGTGCCAGCAGATTAGGGGGCTACCACTATGGCTACACCTTC
>TRBJ2-5|.|.|TRBV28
CASSLRDSWEETQYF
TGTGCCAGCAGTTTACGGGACTCATGGGAAGAGACCCAGTACTTC
>TRBJ2-7|.|.|TRBV7-9
CASSFRERGTYEQYF
TGTGCCAGCAGCTTCCGGGAAAGAGGGACCTACGAGCAGTACTTC